The clone carrying this T cell receptor beta chain was counted at least ten times. Its target is unknown. This specimen belongs to a study of T cell repertoires in cytomegalovirus infection. A single record per CDR3 protein comes from TCRdb applying MiXCR to the reads. In the table there are some 480,000 distinct CDR3 sequences, around a third of which are singletons. Study-wide results and limits: Totalled public TCR beta family frequency picked out people who carried CMV plus the relevant HLA. In two of eight donors, the top clonotype was HLA-C-restricted CMV-specific.

The CDR3 is made up of 13 amino acids. Trimming took off 8 bases at V and 3 bases at J, with 13 bases between the two ends. The J gene is TRBJ1-1, the V gene TRBV12-3 or TRBV12-4; D unresolved. Sequencing used cultured PBMCs, obtained from culture after CMV antigen stimulation. The receptor was derived from a human donor in good health (CMV status not recorded). Some clones in this sample may be carry-over from other donors' samples. The CDR3 loop is CASGSSADTEAFF. The CDR3 DNA is TGTGCCAGCGGTTCATCGGCGGACACTGAAGCTTTCTTT.